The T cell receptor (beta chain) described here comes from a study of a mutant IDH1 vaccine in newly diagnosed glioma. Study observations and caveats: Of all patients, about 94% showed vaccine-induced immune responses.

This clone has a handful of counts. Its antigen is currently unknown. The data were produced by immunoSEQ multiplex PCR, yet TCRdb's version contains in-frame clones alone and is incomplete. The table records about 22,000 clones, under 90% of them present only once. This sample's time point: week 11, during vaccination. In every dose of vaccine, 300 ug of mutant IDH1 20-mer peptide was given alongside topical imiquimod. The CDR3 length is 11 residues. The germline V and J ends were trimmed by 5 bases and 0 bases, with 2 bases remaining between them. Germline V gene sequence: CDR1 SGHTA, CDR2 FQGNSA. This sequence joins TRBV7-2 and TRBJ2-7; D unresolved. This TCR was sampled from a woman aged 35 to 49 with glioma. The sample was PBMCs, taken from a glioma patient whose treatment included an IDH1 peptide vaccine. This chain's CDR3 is CASSNSYEQYF. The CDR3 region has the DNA TGTGCCAGCAGCAACTCCTACGAGCAGTACTTC.